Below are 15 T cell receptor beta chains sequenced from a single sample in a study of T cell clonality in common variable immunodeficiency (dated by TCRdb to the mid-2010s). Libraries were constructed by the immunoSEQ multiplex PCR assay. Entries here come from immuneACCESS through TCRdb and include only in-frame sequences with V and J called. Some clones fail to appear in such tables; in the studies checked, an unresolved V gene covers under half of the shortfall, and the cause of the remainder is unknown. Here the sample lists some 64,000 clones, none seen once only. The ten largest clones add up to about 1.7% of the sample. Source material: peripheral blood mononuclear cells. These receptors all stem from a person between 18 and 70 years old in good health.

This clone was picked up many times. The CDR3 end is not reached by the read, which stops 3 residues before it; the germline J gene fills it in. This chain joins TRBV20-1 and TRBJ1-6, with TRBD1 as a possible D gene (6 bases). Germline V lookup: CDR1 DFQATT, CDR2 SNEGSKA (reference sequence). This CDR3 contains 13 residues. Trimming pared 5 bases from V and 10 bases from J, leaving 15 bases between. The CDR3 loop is CSAPRGASSPLHF. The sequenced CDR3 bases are TGCAGTGCTCCACGGGGGGCCAGCTCACCC.

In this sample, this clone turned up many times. The covered CDR3 bases are TGTGCCAGCAAAGGGGGGGAGTGGGACTACGAG. This gives the protein CASKGGEWDYE. From start to end, the CDR3 is CASKGGEWDYEQYF. The chain uses TRBV2 and TRBJ2-7, with a tentative D call TRBD2 (7 bases). The read is 3 residues too short to cover the CDR3 end, so that end is filled in from the germline J gene. The V end was cut by 7 bases, the J end by 3 bases, with 16 bases between. CDR3 size: 14 residues. CDR1 and CDR2 (germline): SNHLY, FYNNEI.

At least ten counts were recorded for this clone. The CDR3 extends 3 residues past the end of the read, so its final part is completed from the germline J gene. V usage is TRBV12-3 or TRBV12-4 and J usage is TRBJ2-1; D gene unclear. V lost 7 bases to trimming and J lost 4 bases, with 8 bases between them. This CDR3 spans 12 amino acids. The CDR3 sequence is CASKKGYNEQFF. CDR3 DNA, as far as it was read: TGTGCCAGCAAAAAAGGGTACAATGAG.

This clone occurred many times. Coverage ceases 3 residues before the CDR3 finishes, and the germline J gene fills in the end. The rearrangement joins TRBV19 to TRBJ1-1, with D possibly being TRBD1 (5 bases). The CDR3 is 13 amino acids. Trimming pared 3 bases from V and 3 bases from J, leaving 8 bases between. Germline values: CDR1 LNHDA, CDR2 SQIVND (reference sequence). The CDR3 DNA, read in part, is TGTGCCAGTAGTATCGGGGGACACACTGAA. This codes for CASSIGGHTE. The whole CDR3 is CASSIGGHTEAFF.

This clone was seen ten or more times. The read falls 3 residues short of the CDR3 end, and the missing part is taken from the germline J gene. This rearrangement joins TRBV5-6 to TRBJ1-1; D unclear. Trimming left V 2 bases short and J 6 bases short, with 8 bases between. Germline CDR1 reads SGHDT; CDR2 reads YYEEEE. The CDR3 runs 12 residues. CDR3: CASSFLLSEAFF. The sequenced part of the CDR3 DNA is TGTGCCAGCAGCTTCCTTCTTTCTGAA. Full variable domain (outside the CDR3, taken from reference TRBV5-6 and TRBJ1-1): DAGVTQSPTHLIKTRGQQVTLRCSPKSGHDTVSWYQQALGQGPQFIFQYYEEEERQRGNFPDRFSGHQFPNYSSELNVNALLLGDSALYLCASSFLLSEAFFGQGTRLTVV.

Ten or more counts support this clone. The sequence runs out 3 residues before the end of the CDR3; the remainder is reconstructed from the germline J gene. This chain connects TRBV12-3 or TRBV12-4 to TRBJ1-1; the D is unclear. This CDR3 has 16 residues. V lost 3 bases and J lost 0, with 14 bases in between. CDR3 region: CASSFGGLELNTEAFF. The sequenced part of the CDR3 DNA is TGTGCCAGCAGTTTCGGCGGCCTGGAACTGAACACTGAA.

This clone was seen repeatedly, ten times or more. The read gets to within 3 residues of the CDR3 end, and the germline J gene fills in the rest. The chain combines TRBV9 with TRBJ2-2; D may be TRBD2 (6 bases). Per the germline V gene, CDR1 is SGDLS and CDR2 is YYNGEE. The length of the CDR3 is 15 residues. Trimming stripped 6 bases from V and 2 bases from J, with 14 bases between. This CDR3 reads CASTWGVANTGELFF. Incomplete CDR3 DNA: TGTGCCAGCACCTGGGGGGTAGCTAACACCGGGGAG. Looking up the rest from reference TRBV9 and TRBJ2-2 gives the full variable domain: DSGVTQTPKHLITATGQRVTLRCSPRSGDLSVYWYQQSLDQGLQFLIQYYNGEERAKGNILERFSAQQFPDLHSELNLSSLELGDSALYFCASTWGVANTGELFFGEGSRLTVL.

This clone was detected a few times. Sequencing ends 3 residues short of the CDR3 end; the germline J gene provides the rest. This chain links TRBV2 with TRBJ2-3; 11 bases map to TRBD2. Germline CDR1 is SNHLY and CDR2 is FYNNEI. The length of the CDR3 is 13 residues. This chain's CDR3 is CASRLTSGSAQYF. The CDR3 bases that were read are TGTGCCAGCAGGCTAACTAGCGGGAGCGCG. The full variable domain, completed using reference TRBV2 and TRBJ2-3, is EPEVTQTPSHQVTQMGQEVILRCVPISNHLYFYWYRQILGQKVEFLVSFYNNEISEKSEIFDDQFSVERPDGSNFTLKIRSTKLEDSAMYFCASRLTSGSAQYFGPGTRLTVL.

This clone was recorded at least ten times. The CDR3 loop reads CASSLVEGQGIPDTQYF. The CDR3 bases that were read are TGCGCCAGCAGCTTGGTAGAGGGACAGGGGATCCCAGATACG. V and J are TRBV5-1 and TRBJ2-3; 10 positions agree with TRBD1. The sequenced fragment ends 3 residues before the CDR3 boundary, so the rest is inferred from the germline J gene. This CDR3 comprises 17 residues. J was trimmed by 4 bases and V by 0 bases; bases with no gene match: 8. The germline V gene has CDR1 SGHRS and CDR2 YFSETQ. The entire variable domain, with the rest obtained from reference TRBV5-1 and TRBJ2-3, is as follows: KAGVTQTPRYLIKTRGQQVTLSCSPISGHRSVSWYQQTPGQGLQFLFEYFSETQRNKGNFPGRFSGRQFSNSRSEMNVSTLELGDSALYLCASSLVEGQGIPDTQYFGPGTRLTVL.

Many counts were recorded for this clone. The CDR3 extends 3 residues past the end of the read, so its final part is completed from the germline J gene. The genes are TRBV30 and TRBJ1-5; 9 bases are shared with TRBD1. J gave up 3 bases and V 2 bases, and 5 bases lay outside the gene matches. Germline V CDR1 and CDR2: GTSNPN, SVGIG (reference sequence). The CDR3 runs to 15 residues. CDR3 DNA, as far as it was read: TGTGCCTGGAGTCTAACAGGGGGCTTCAATCAGCCC. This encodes CAWSLTGGFNQP. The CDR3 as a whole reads CAWSLTGGFNQPQHF. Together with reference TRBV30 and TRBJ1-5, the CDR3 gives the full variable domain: SQTIHQWPATLVQPVGSPLSLECTVEGTSNPNLYWYRQAAGRGLQLLFYSVGIGQISSEVPQNLSASRPQDRQFILSSKKLLLSDSGFYLCAWSLTGGFNQPQHFGDGTRLSIL.

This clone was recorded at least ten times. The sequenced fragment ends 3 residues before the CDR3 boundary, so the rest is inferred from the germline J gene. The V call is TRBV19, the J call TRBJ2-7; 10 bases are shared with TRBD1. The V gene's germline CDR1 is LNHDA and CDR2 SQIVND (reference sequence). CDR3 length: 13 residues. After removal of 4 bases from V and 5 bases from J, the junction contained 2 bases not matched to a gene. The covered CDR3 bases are TGTGCCAGTAGTACCGGGACAGGGGACGAG. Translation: CASSTGTGDE. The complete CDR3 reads CASSTGTGDEQYF.

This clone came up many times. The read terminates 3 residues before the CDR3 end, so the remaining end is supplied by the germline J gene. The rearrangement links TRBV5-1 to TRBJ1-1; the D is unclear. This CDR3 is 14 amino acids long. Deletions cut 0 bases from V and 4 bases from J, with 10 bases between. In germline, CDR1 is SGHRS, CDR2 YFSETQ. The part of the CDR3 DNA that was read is TGCGCCAGCAGCTTGGGGGCCATGGGCACTGAA. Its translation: CASSLGAMGTE. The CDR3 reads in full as CASSLGAMGTEAFF.

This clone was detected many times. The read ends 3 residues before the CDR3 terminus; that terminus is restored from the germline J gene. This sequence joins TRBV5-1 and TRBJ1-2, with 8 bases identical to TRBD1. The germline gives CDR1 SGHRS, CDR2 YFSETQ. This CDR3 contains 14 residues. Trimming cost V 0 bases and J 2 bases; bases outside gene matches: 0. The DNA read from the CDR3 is TGCGCCAGCAGCTTGGGACAGGGGAACTATGGC. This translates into CASSLGQGNYG. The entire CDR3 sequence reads CASSLGQGNYGYTF.

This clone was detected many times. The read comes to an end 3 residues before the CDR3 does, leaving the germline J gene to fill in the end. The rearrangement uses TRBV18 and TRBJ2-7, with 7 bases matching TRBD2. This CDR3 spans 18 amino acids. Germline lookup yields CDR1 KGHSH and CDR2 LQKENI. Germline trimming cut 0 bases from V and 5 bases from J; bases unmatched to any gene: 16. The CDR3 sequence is CASSPPKMPSGGVHEQYF. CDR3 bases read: TGTGCCAGCTCACCACCGAAGATGCCTAGCGGTGGGGTCCACGAG.

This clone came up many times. The CDR3 protein is CATSDLSGQNTDTQYF. Partial CDR3 DNA: TGTGCCACCAGTGATTTGTCGGGACAGAACACAGATACG. The chain carries TRBV24-1 and TRBJ2-3; 7 bases map to TRBD1. The read finishes 3 residues shy of the CDR3 end, and the germline J gene is used to complete it. This CDR3 spans 16 amino acids. CDR1 and CDR2 (germline): KGHDR, SFDVKD. V gave up 0 bases and J gave up 2 bases; unmatched junction bases: 4.